Given below is one T cell receptor beta chain in context. Only in-frame clones appear in the TCRdb table, and some are missing; sequencing was by immunoSEQ multiplex PCR. The profile shows fewer than 300,000 clones, more than 65% of them singletons. The length of the CDR3 is 17 residues. The V gene's germline CDR1 is SGHNT and CDR2 YYREEE (reference sequence). Germline trimming cut 4 bases from V and 0 bases from J; bases unmatched to any gene: 9. The data were taken from a study of control samples from healthy donors and cancer patients. The rearrangement joins TRBV5-4 to TRBJ2-2; 7 nucleotides line up with TRBD1. The receptor's source is a woman aged 55-70 years with lung cancer. The sequencing sample was made of PBMCs. The DNA of the CDR3 is TGTGCCAGCAGCAAGGACTCCGGGACAGCGAACACCGGGGAGCTGTTTTTT. Its protein product is CASSKDSGTANTGELFF.